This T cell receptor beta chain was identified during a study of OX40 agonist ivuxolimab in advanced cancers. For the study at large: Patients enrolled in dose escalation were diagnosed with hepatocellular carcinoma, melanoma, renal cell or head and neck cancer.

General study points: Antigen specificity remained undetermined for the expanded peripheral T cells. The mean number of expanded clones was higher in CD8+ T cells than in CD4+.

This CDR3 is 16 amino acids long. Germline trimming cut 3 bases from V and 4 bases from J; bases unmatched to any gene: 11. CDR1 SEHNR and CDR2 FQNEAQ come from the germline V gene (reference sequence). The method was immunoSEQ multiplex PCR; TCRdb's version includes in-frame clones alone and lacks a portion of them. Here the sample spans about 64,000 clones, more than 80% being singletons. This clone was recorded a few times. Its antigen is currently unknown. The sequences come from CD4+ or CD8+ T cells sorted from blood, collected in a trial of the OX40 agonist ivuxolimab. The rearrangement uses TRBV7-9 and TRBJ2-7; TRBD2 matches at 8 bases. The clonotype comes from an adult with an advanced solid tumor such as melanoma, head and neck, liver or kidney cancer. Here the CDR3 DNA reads TGTGCCAGCAGCTTTGGCGGGGGACTAGTGGCTTACGAGCAGTACTTC. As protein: CASSFGGGLVAYEQYF.